Listed below are T cell receptor beta chains from one sample, sequenced in a study of sequential checkpoint blockade in melanoma. Sequencing was performed with immunoSEQ multiplex PCR; in TCRdb, only in-frame clones are kept and a portion is missing. The table has 5,100 or so clones, about a quarter seen once. Sequencing used tumor tissue (inferred from file names), obtained from a patient given nivolumab and ipilimumab in sequence. The receptor set was obtained from a human donor with melanoma. The CDR3 runs from the conserved cysteine through the conserved F or W. A D gene is named only where the DNA matches it firmly. Where a row states a size, it is once, few, many or the class of an expanded clone; other rows omit it.

.	.	TRBV5-1	TRBJ1-1	CASSFRPGRMNTEAFF	TGCGCCAGCAGCTTTCGGCCAGGGCGCATGAACACTGAAGCTTTCTTT
few	TRBD1	TRBV11-3	TRBJ2-2	CASSYGQGVLAGELFF	TGTGCCAGCAGCTACGGACAGGGGGTATTAGCCGGGGAGCTGTTTTTT
.	.	TRBV12-2	TRBJ1-5	CASRLNFFRDRAIQPQHF	TGTGCAAGTCGCCTCAATTTTTTTCGAGACAGGGCTATTCAGCCCCAGCATTTT
.	TRBD2	TRBV14	TRBJ2-5	CASSQVGLDSPTQYF	TGTGCCAGCAGCCAAGTTGGACTAGATTCTCCAACCCAGTACTTC
.	.	TRBV19	TRBJ1-2	CASSPRAGPNHGYTF	TGTGCCAGTAGTCCCCGGGCAGGCCCTAACCATGGCTACACCTTC
.	.	TRBV19	TRBJ1-3	CASSDPGESGNTIYF	TGTGCCAGTAGTGACCCAGGGGAGTCTGGAAACACCATATATTTT
many	TRBD1	TRBV11-3	TRBJ1-2	CASSPTGQLSYGYTF	TGTGCCAGCAGCCCGACGGGACAGCTTTCCTATGGCTACACCTTC
few	TRBD1	TRBV18	TRBJ1-1	CASSSLQGGNTEAFF	TGTGCCAGCTCATCGTTACAGGGGGGAAACACTGAAGCTTTCTTT
.	.	TRBV11-3	TRBJ2-3	CASSLGVDTDTQYF	TGTGCCAGCAGCTTAGGGGTAGACACAGATACGCAGTATTTT
many	TRBD1	TRBV7-1	TRBJ1-5	CASSSSDRENQPQHF	TGTGCCAGCAGCTCATCCGACAGGGAGAATCAGCCCCAGCATTTT
.	TRBD1	TRBV5-1	TRBJ2-3	CASSQLGGPGTDTQYF	TGCGCCAGCAGCCAATTAGGGGGCCCTGGGACAGATACGCAGTATTTT
few	TRBD2	TRBV11-3	TRBJ2-1	CASSPTSGFYNEQFF	TGTGCCAGCAGTCCGACTAGCGGATTCTACAATGAGCAGTTCTTC
few	.	TRBV11-3	TRBJ2-1	CASSLVLAVGSNEQFF	TGTGCCAGCAGCTTAGTTTTGGCGGTGGGAAGTAATGAGCAGTTCTTC
.	.	TRBV18	TRBJ2-2	CASSSLRETGELFF	TGTGCCAGCTCATCTCTTAGGGAGACCGGGGAGCTGTTTTTT
.	TRBD1	TRBV18	TRBJ2-7	CASSPQGTGGNEQYF	TGTGCCAGCTCACCACAAGGGACAGGGGGCAACGAGCAGTACTTC
.	.	TRBV9	TRBJ2-2	CASSLNRRGNTGELFF	TGTGCCAGCAGCCTAAACAGGAGGGGGAACACCGGGGAGCTGTTTTTT
few	TRBD1	TRBV11-3	TRBJ1-4	CASSPGTGGEKLFF	TGTGCCAGCAGCCCCGGGACAGGGGGCGAAAAACTGTTTTTT
.	.	TRBV19	TRBJ1-2	CASSLGAGWGYTF	TGTGCCAGTAGTCTAGGGGCAGGGTGGGGCTACACCTTC
few	TRBD1	TRBV5-1	TRBJ2-7	CASSAGQGIREQYF	TGCGCCAGCAGCGCGGGACAGGGGATCCGCGAGCAGTACTTC
.	TRBD1	TRBV11-3	TRBJ2-1	CASSRTGSRYNEQFF	TGTGCCAGCAGCCGGACAGGGAGTCGGTACAATGAGCAGTTCTTC
many	.	TRBV11-3	TRBJ2-3	CASSLQEQGVDTQYF	TGTGCCAGCAGCCTCCAAGAACAGGGAGTAGATACGCAGTATTTT
.	.	TRBV19	TRBJ1-5	CASSIGGGRVNQPQHF	TGTGCCAGTAGTATAGGGGGGGGACGGGTCAATCAGCCCCAGCATTTT
few	.	TRBV6-8	TRBJ1-1	CASSYSGGNTEAFF	TGTGCCAGCAGTTACTCGGGAGGGAACACTGAAGCTTTCTTT
.	.	TRBV19	TRBJ1-1	CASSLPPWTEAFF	TGTGCCAGTAGTCTACCTCCGTGGACTGAAGCTTTCTTT
.	TRBD1	TRBV18	TRBJ1-1	CASSSPGGEAFF	TGTGCCAGCTCCAGCCCAGGGGGTGAAGCTTTCTTT
once	.	TRBV15	TRBJ1-2	CATSRDIESNYGYTF	TGTGCCACCAGCAGAGATATTGAAAGTAACTATGGCTACACCTTC
few	.	TRBV6-8	TRBJ1-1	CASIRPWGTASLNTEAFF	TGTGCCAGCATCAGACCGTGGGGGACGGCCTCCCTGAACACTGAAGCTTTCTTT
few	.	TRBV6-8	TRBJ2-7	CASSYSIGAYEQYF	TGTGCCAGCAGTTACTCGATCGGGGCCTACGAGCAGTACTTC
.	.	TRBV30	TRBJ1-1	CAWSPTGNNLAFF	TGTGCCTGGAGTCCGACAGGAAATAATCTTGCTTTCTTT
once	.	TRBV19	TRBJ1-6	CASSIRERSPLHF	TGTGCCAGTAGTATCAGGGAGCGGTCACCCCTCCACTTT
few	TRBD1	TRBV11-3	TRBJ1-2	CASSGRDRGRVHYGYTF	TGTGCCAGCAGCGGCCGGGACAGGGGCCGGGTTCACTATGGCTACACCTTC
few	TRBD1	TRBV10-2	TRBJ1-2	CASSDLQGALQGYTF	TGCGCCAGCAGTGACTTACAGGGGGCGCTCCAAGGCTACACCTTC
.	.	TRBV29-1	TRBJ1-2	CSVEVPPHVDYGYTF	TGCAGCGTTGAAGTACCGCCACATGTCGACTATGGCTACACCTTC
medium-sized	.	TRBV11-3	TRBJ2-7	CASSSFTGSSEQYF	TGTGCCAGCAGCTCCTTCACAGGGTCCAGCGAGCAGTACTTC
.	.	TRBV6-8	TRBJ2-5	CASSLVQETQYF	TGTGCCAGCAGCCTCGTCCAAGAGACCCAGTACTTC
few	.	TRBV15	TRBJ1-4	CATSLGAREGEKLFF	TGTGCCACCAGCTTGGGGGCCCGGGAAGGCGAAAAACTGTTTTTT
.	.	TRBV18	TRBJ1-4	CASSPKTSSREKLFF	TGTGCCAGCTCACCAAAGACGTCTTCCCGAGAAAAACTGTTTTTT
few	.	TRBV10-3	TRBJ2-7	CAISESVVHEQYF	TGTGCCATCAGTGAGTCCGTAGTACACGAGCAGTACTTC
.	.	TRBV18	TRBJ2-1	CASSPPSQTKGEQFF	TGTGCCAGCTCACCGCCCAGCCAGACGAAGGGTGAGCAGTTCTTC
many	.	TRBV11-3	TRBJ1-1	CASSLGSGMNTEAFF	TGTGCCAGCAGCTTAGGAAGCGGCATGAACACTGAAGCTTTCTTT
many	.	TRBV11-3	TRBJ1-3	CASSTRTDLSGNTIYF	TGTGCCAGCAGCACCCGGACAGACCTCTCTGGAAACACCATATATTTT
.	TRBD1	TRBV6-8	TRBJ2-3	CASSTRDRGTDTQYF	TGTGCCAGCAGTACCCGGGACAGGGGAACAGATACGCAGTATTTT
.	.	TRBV7-1	TRBJ1-1	CADSGSLNTEAFF	TGTGCCGACAGCGGATCGTTAAACACTGAAGCTTTCTTT